These 30 T cell receptor beta chains share one sample of origin, sequenced in a study of T-cell reconstitution after alpha-beta-depleted transplantation in children. Preparation of the TCRbeta library was carried out with unique molecular identifiers. One entry per CDR3 protein results from TCRdb running MiXCR on the PCR reads. The table shows 400,000 to 500,000 distinct CDR3 sequences, with 11% occurring only once. The sample was PBMCs from the stem cell graft donor, taken from the stem cell graft. The source of these receptors is a human donor who donated a stem cell graft to a child with acute myeloid leukemia.

A word on this clonotype: One junction end does not reproduce the germline sequence, and a read error may be involved. The genes are TRBV24-1 and TRBJ2-3, with 7 bases identical to TRBD2. Germline CDR1 reads KGHDR; CDR2 reads SFDVKD. CDR3 length: 14 amino acids. The CDR3 loop is CATSGGRSTDTQFF. The DNA for the CDR3 is TGTGCCACCAGTGGCGGGAGATCGACAGATACGCAGTTTTTT.

This chain uses TRBV14 with TRBJ2-1, with D tentatively TRBD1 or TRBD2 (5 bases each). Between the trimmed V and J ends, which lost 0 bases and 9 bases, there was a span of 9 bases. Germline V CDR1 and CDR2: SGHDN, FVKESK. The CDR3 loop spans 13 amino acids. CDR3 bases: TGTGCCAGCAGCCAAGATCGGGGCACTGAGCAGTTCTTC. It codes for CASSQDRGTEQFF.

There are a few counts of this clonotype. The chain links TRBV20-1 to TRBJ1-4; 7 bases are a match to TRBD1. This CDR3 has 17 amino acids. Germline CDR1 DFQATT, CDR2 SNEGSKA (reference sequence). V was pared by 5 bases and J by 8 bases, with 20 bases of the junction left unmatched. The DNA for the CDR3 is TGCAGTGCTCCCTCACCCCCCGACAGGGTAGTAGGGGAAAAACTGTTTTTT. Amino acids: CSAPSPPDRVVGEKLFF.

This clonotype was recorded many times. CDR3 in amino acids: CSARDGQSNTEAFF. The CDR3 nucleotides read TGCAGTGCTAGAGATGGACAGTCTAACACTGAAGCTTTCTTT. The chain has TRBV20-1 and TRBJ1-1, with a possible D match to TRBD1 (6 bases). Germline assignment: CDR1 DFQATT and CDR2 SNEGSKA (reference sequence). The CDR3 is 14 residues long. Trimming stripped 0 bases from V and 2 bases from J, with 10 bases between.

This clonotype showed up many times. The CDR3 reads CASSLAGGRNEQFF. The CDR3 nucleotides read TGTGCCAGCAGCCTAGCGGGGGGGCGGAATGAGCAGTTCTTC. The chain is built from TRBV12-3 or TRBV12-4 and TRBJ2-1, with 12 bases lining up with TRBD2. This CDR3 has 14 residues. The V gene end was trimmed by 6 bases and the J gene end by 7 bases; junction bases not matched to a gene: 4.

This chain joins TRBV5-1 and TRBJ2-3; 7 bases agree with TRBD2. J lost 0 bases, V lost 6 bases, and 4 bases had no gene match. Germline CDR1 is SGHRS and CDR2 is YFSETQ. CDR3 size: 14 residues. The CDR3 DNA sequence: TGCGCCAGCAAGTCAGCGGGGAGCACAGATACGCAGTATTTT. Protein: CASKSAGSTDTQYF.

This clonotype was counted between two and nine times. This chain uses TRBV12-5 with TRBJ2-6; tentative D call: TRBD1 (5 bases). Trimming took 0 bases from V and 0 from J, leaving 9 bases between them. CDR3 length equals 17 residues. Germline V gene sequence: CDR1 LGHNT, CDR2 FRNRAP. The CDR3 is CASGLVPGASGANVLTF. The CDR3 nucleotides are TGTGCTAGTGGTTTGGTACCTGGGGCCTCTGGGGCCAACGTCCTGACTTTC.

This clonotype was seen only a few times. The rearrangement joins TRBV29-1 to TRBJ2-7; weak D call: TRBD2 (5 bases). V was cut by 6 bases and J by 0 bases, with 9 bases left in between. Germline V lookup: CDR1 SQVTM, CDR2 ANQGSEA. CDR3 size: 12 residues. Here the CDR3 DNA reads TGCAGCGTCCGGACTTTCTCCTACGAGCAGTACTTC. Amino acids: CSVRTFSYEQYF.

The table lists this clonotype with a few counts. The chain uses TRBV29-1 and TRBJ2-7, with D perhaps matching TRBD1 (6 bases). V shed 7 bases and J shed 3 bases, with 10 bases lying between them. Germline V gene sequence: CDR1 SQVTM, CDR2 ANQGSEA. The CDR3 contains 11 residues. The CDR3 is CSAWTDYEQYV. CDR3 nucleotide sequence: TGCAGCGCTTGGACAGACTACGAGCAGTACGTC.

The chain joins TRBV20-1 to TRBJ1-6; tentatively, D is TRBD1 (6 bases). The CDR3 totals 15 residues. Germline lookup yields CDR1 DFQATT and CDR2 SNEGSKA (reference sequence). Deletions cut 0 bases from V and 0 bases from J, with 6 bases between. The CDR3 sequence: CSARDRGSYNSPLHF. The CDR3 DNA follows: TGCAGTGCTAGAGACAGGGGCTCCTATAATTCACCCCTCCACTTT.

Of note for this clonotype: Likely a read error: the CDR3 ends without its conserved phenylalanine or tryptophan. The gene calls are TRBV4-2 and TRBJ2-7; D unclear. Between the trimmed V and J ends, which lost 1 base and 5 bases, there was a span of 6 bases. CDR3 length equals 12 residues. Germline CDR1 LGHNA, CDR2 YNFKEQ. CDR3 coding DNA: TGTGCCAGCAGCCAAGCGGCCCACGAGCAGTACCTC. Protein product: CASSQAAHEQYL.

This rearrangement joins TRBV9 to TRBJ2-7; D not resolved. The CDR3 runs to 14 residues. Germline values: CDR1 SGDLS, CDR2 YYNGEE. Between the trimmed V and J ends, which lost 0 bases and 6 bases, there was a span of 13 bases. This CDR3 is CASSVDPGDSEQYF. CDR3 nucleotide sequence: TGTGCCAGCAGCGTAGATCCTGGAGACTCCGAGCAGTACTTC. Full variable domain (rest looked up from reference TRBV9 and TRBJ2-7): DSGVTQTPKHLITATGQRVTLRCSPRSGDLSVYWYQQSLDQGLQFLIQYYNGEERAKGNILERFSAQQFPDLHSELNLSSLELGDSALYFCASSVDPGDSEQYFGPGTRLTVT.

This clonotype was seen at least ten times. The genes are TRBV10-3 and TRBJ1-5, with unresolved D. Per the germline V gene, CDR1 is ENHRY and CDR2 is SYGVKD. Trimming shortened V by 10 bases and J by 3 bases, and 13 bases separated the two germline ends. The CDR3 extends over 13 amino acids. CDR3 nucleotides: TGTGCCACCGTGGGAGAACCCAATCAGCCCCAGCATTTT. It is translated as CATVGEPNQPQHF.

This clonotype was counted many times. The chain joins TRBV10-3 to TRBJ2-3, with D tentatively TRBD1 or TRBD2 (5 bases each). Germline V gives CDR1 ENHRY, CDR2 SYGVKD. V was cut by 6 bases and J by 4 bases, with 8 bases left in between. CDR3 length: 12 residues. CDR3 nucleotide sequence: TGTGCCATCAGCCGGGACCCAGATACGCAGTATTTT. It encodes CAISRDPDTQYF.

The V gene is TRBV30, the J gene TRBJ1-1; D not resolved. CDR1 is GTSNPN, CDR2 SVGIG, per germline (reference sequence). V lost 3 bases to trimming and J lost 4 bases, with 9 bases between them. The CDR3 has 12 amino acids. CDR3 sequence reads: CAWSERVTEAFF. DNA for the CDR3: TGTGCCTGGAGCGAACGGGTCACTGAAGCTTTCTTT.

The gene calls are TRBV5-1 and TRBJ2-4; 7 bases fit TRBD1. The junction had 6 bases not matched to a gene; V was cut back by 4 bases and J by 8 bases. Germline V gene lookup returns CDR1 SGHRS and CDR2 YFSETQ. The CDR3 length is 13 residues. This CDR3 is CASSPDRRDIQYF. CDR3 bases: TGCGCCAGCAGCCCGGACAGGCGAGACATTCAGTACTTC.

This clonotype showed up just a few times. The chain has TRBV20-1 and TRBJ2-7; 9 bases agree with TRBD2. This CDR3 has 14 residues. CDR1 and CDR2 (germline): DFQATT, SNEGSKA (reference sequence). V lost 6 bases, J lost 4 bases, and 10 bases stayed unmatched. The CDR3 DNA follows: TGCAGTGCCCCAAGCGGGAGGTCACCGTACGAGCAGTACTTC. The encoded protein is CSAPSGRSPYEQYF.

This clonotype occurred a few times. This chain links TRBV29-1 with TRBJ1-5, with D tentatively TRBD1 (5 bases). The CDR3 runs 13 residues. CDR1 SQVTM and CDR2 ANQGSEA come from the germline V gene. The V gene lost 5 bases and the J gene lost 5 bases, with 13 bases spanning the gap. CDR3 sequence (DNA): TGCAGCGTTTCGGTGGGGGTTGATCAGCCCCAGCATTTT. Translated, it gives CSVSVGVDQPQHF.

This clonotype was detected many times. V and J are TRBV6-1 and TRBJ2-7; TRBD1 aligns across 7 bases. Germline CDR1 MNHNS, CDR2 SASEGT. The CDR3 has 15 amino acids. The V and J ends lost 4 bases and 2 bases, in that order; junction bases with no gene match: 8. CDR3 nucleotide sequence: TGTGCCAGCAGTGTAGTGGGGACAGCTGCCTACGAGCAGTACTTC. Translation gives CASSVVGTAAYEQYF.

This clonotype appeared many times. One end of the junction fails to match germline, which may point to a read error. This chain connects TRBV20-1 to TRBJ1-2; unclear D gene. CDR3 size: 12 residues. Germline CDR1 reads DFQATT; CDR2 reads SNEGSKA (reference sequence). CDR3 residues: CSARGSSYGYTF. CDR3 DNA sequence: TGCAGTGCCAGAGGTAGCTCCTATGGCTACACCTTC.

The table lists this clonotype with many counts. The chain combines TRBV10-3 with TRBJ2-7; D might be TRBD1 or TRBD2, each matching 6 bases. Trimming shortened V by 5 bases and J by 2 bases, and 10 bases separated the two germline ends. The CDR3 runs to 13 residues. Germline loops: CDR1 ENHRY, CDR2 SYGVKD. The DNA of the CDR3 is TGTGCCATCAGTAAGGAGGGGGCCTACGAGCAGTACGTC. This translates into CAISKEGAYEQYV.

There are a few counts of this clonotype. J is TRBJ2-7 and V is TRBV20-1; D tentatively reads TRBD1 or TRBD2 (6 bases each). Germline values: CDR1 DFQATT, CDR2 SNEGSKA (reference sequence). The CDR3 runs to 15 residues. Trimming shortened V by 5 bases and J by 6 bases, and 23 bases separated the two germline ends. The CDR3 DNA sequence: TGCAGTGCTCGTCGGGGGCCTAGGGCAGGGGTCGAGCAGTACTTC. Its translation: CSARRGPRAGVEQYF.

This rearrangement joins TRBV4-3 to TRBJ2-1; 12 nucleotides match TRBD2. The germline V gene encodes CDR1 LGHNA and CDR2 YSLEER. Trimming at V came to 4 bases and at J to 0 bases, leaving 13 bases not matched to a gene. The CDR3 is made up of 20 amino acids. CDR3 sequence: CASSPGVRLAGGSSYNEQFF. The DNA of the CDR3 is TGCGCCAGCAGCCCCGGGGTAAGGCTAGCGGGAGGGAGCTCCTACAATGAGCAGTTCTTC.

The rearrangement joins TRBV9 to TRBJ2-1, with D perhaps matching TRBD1 or TRBD2 (5 bases each). The CDR3 extends over 15 amino acids. The germline CDR1 and CDR2 sequences are SGDLS and YYNGEE. V was pared by 4 bases and J by 10 bases, with 21 bases between. Here the CDR3 reads CASSTLSGLAYEQFF. In nucleotides, the CDR3 is TGTGCCAGCAGCACCCTTTCGGGGCTAGCCTACGAGCAGTTCTTC.

This rearrangement joins TRBV29-1 to TRBJ2-7, with D possibly matching TRBD1 (7 bases). This CDR3 has 13 amino acids. With 6 bases removed from V and 3 bases from J, the gap between germline ends came to 15 bases. Germline CDR1 and CDR2: SQVTM and ANQGSEA. CDR3 sequence: CSVEGRDSYEQYF. CDR3 coding DNA: TGCAGCGTGGAGGGCCGGGACAGCTACGAGCAGTACTTC.

This clonotype was seen many times. The J gene is TRBJ1-2, the V gene TRBV5-1; the match to TRBD1 covers 7 bases. CDR1 SGHRS and CDR2 YFSETQ come from the germline V gene. The trim removed 1 base at V and 6 bases at J, leaving 3 bases unmatched. CDR3 length: 13 amino acids. The CDR3 region is CASSLRQGDGYTF. The CDR3 bases are TGCGCCAGCAGCTTGAGACAGGGTGATGGCTACACCTTC.

This clonotype occurred many times. The J gene is TRBJ2-5, the V gene TRBV20-1, with TRBD1 as a possible D gene (5 bases). Germline loops: CDR1 DFQATT, CDR2 SNEGSKA (reference sequence). V dropped 0 bases and J dropped 5 bases, with 13 bases sitting between them. The CDR3 covers 14 residues. The CDR3 loop is CSARDFQGGETQYF. The CDR3, as DNA: TGCAGTGCTAGAGATTTCCAGGGCGGCGAGACCCAGTACTTC.

This chain links TRBV7-2 with TRBJ2-1; the match to TRBD2 covers 7 bases. The CDR3 length is 14 residues. V gave up 1 base and J gave up 9 bases; unmatched junction bases: 6. Germline lookup yields CDR1 SGHTA and CDR2 FQGNSA. The DNA of the CDR3 is TGTGCCAGCAGCTTAGGGGGAGGGCTGGTTGAGCAGTTCTTC. Its protein product is CASSLGGGLVEQFF.

The gene calls are TRBV29-1 and TRBJ2-5; 11 nucleotides line up with TRBD2. Germline assignment: CDR1 SQVTM and CDR2 ANQGSEA. The V segment lost 0 bases and the J segment 5 bases; nucleotides outside the gene matches: 8. The CDR3 covers 16 residues. DNA for the CDR3: TGCAGCGTTGAAGAATTAGCGGGAGGGCGCTGGGAGACCCAGTACTTC. Its protein is CSVEELAGGRWETQYF.

Ten or more counts support this clonotype. This chain connects TRBV7-8 to TRBJ2-3; D uncertain. Deletions cut 4 bases from V and 2 bases from J, with 7 bases between. CDR1 and CDR2 (germline): SGHVS, FQNEAQ. CDR3 length equals 13 residues. CDR3 sequence: CASSSVNTDTQYF. The CDR3 DNA follows: TGTGCCAGCAGCTCAGTAAACACAGATACGCAGTATTTT.